The rows below give T cell receptor beta chains drawn from one sample of a study of monozygotic twins with inflammatory bowel disease. Reanalyzing the 5' RACE reads, TCRdb keeps one entry per CDR3 protein, without DNA. The ten top clones account for 2% to 3%, within a sample of around 380,000 distinct CDR3 sequences. The sequenced material came from blood. The receptors come from a human donor with ulcerative colitis or Crohn's disease, or a healthy co-twin of an affected twin (not recorded which). The CDR3 runs from the conserved cysteine through the conserved F or W. The order of the fields is V gene, J gene, CDR3 protein.

TRBV20-1	TRBJ2-7	CSARSTSGRDYEQYF
TRBV7-8	TRBJ2-1	CASSSWGRSSYNEQFF
TRBV6-1	TRBJ2-5	CASSPARGHGTQYF
TRBV5-1	TRBJ1-2	CARRGSYPYGYTF
TRBV6-6	TRBJ1-6	CASRGRASPLHF
TRBV6-1	TRBJ2-2	CASSGLAITGELFF
TRBV12-3/TRBV12-4	TRBJ1-2	CASSYQSGQGGGYTF
TRBV6-6	TRBJ1-5	CASTNDRSNQPQHF
TRBV29-1	TRBJ1-2	CSVEMISGLESYGYTF
TRBV20-1	TRBJ2-1	CSARPGLAGTYNEQFF
TRBV11-1	TRBJ2-6	CASSFGGITTDSGANVLTF
TRBV20-1	TRBJ1-4	CSAPPPGAQEKLFF
TRBV20-1	TRBJ2-5	CSAPVPGRETQYF
TRBV11-1	TRBJ1-1	CASSRGMTMNTEAFF
TRBV7-9	TRBJ2-1	CASSLVASGSNEQFF
TRBV5-1	TRBJ1-6	CASSRDIGNNSPLHF
TRBV4-3	TRBJ1-2	CASSHLSEGYGYTF
TRBV5-5	TRBJ1-5	CASSSDRDQPQHF
TRBV7-2	TRBJ1-5	CASSVVGAGRGNQPQHF
TRBV6-5	TRBJ1-1	CASIKTGVTEAFF
TRBV7-2	TRBJ2-7	CASSLAVLNGPDEQYF
TRBV24-1	TRBJ1-5	CATSDLHSNQPQHF
TRBV29-1	TRBJ1-5	CSVSINSNQPQHF
TRBV11-3	TRBJ2-2	CASSPDPNTGELFF
TRBV7-8	TRBJ2-3	CASSLDSGAGDTQYF
TRBV2	TRBJ2-3	CASQPITSGRGRGTDTQYF
TRBV5-1	TRBJ1-1	CASRADTDAEAFF
TRBV5-6	TRBJ2-2	CASSLGGLPNTGELFF
TRBV7-2	TRBJ1-2	CASSLAKSVSGYTF
TRBV12-3/TRBV12-4	TRBJ1-2	CASSLERGAWYGYTF
TRBV3-1	TRBJ2-1	CASSQDIGTSLLF
TRBV18	TRBJ1-5	CASSPGTADQPQHF
TRBV5-1	TRBJ2-7	CASSLEGQTGPNYEQYF
TRBV7-9	TRBJ2-3	CASSPGRADTQYF
TRBV15	TRBJ1-1	CATSSRTGWNPEAFF
TRBV5-1	TRBJ1-1	CASSFRTGINTEAFF
TRBV29-1	TRBJ2-5	CSVRDRADRETQYF
TRBV15	TRBJ1-2	CATSRDRDNYGYTF
TRBV25-1	TRBJ1-6	CASSGYGSPLHF
TRBV7-2	TRBJ1-6	CASSLVAVSPLHF
TRBV19	TRBJ2-6	CASSSPGGTISGANVLTF
TRBV5-1	TRBJ1-2	CASTPQGAGDGYTF
TRBV28	TRBJ2-1	CASRSRSGGSYNEQFF
TRBV28	TRBJ1-1	CASRYRDRNTEAFF
TRBV6-1	TRBJ1-1	CASSEGWGTEAFF
TRBV20-1	TRBJ2-6	CSAIGTGKTGANVLTF
TRBV18	TRBJ2-2	CASSVGTANTGELFF
TRBV12-3/TRBV12-4	TRBJ1-6	CASSHRGMDSPLHF
TRBV6-5	TRBJ2-6	CASSSSNSGANVLTF
TRBV24-1	TRBJ1-1	CATSEFSGTEAFF
TRBV6-1	TRBJ2-1	CASSERSGRAIEQFF
TRBV20-1	TRBJ1-4	CSASNPPGLGEKLFF
TRBV5-1	TRBJ2-2	CASSFTGGGYSGELFF